The sequence of this TCR beta chain was determined in a study of T cell responses to AZD1222 COVID-19 vaccine. General study points: Mapped onto spike, vaccine-associated CD4 TCRs spanned it and were dominant at 160-218 and 743-854.

The data were produced by immunoSEQ multiplex PCR, yet TCRdb's version contains in-frame clones alone and is incomplete. The sample contains around 180,000 clones, 90% of which appear only once. Details on this clone: Its specificity is unknown.

CDR3 size: 11 residues. V was clipped by 3 bases and J by 14 bases; unmatched bases: 3. Germline loops: CDR1 SGHDN, CDR2 FVKESK. The source material was peripheral blood, sampled on day 0 of AZD1222 vaccination. This receptor was obtained from an adult in good health. The J gene is TRBJ1-3, the V gene TRBV14; TRBD1 agrees at 8 bases. The CDR3 loop reads CASSHRQGLYF. The CDR3 DNA follows: TGTGCCAGCAGCCATCGACAGGGGTTATATTTT.